This T cell receptor (beta chain) was documented in a study of blood T cell repertoires in COVID-19. Study at large: The cDNA or gDNA used as material had been derived from T cells, B-cell-depleted T cells, or PBMCs.

In the source study's methods: Amplification of reference gene primers was used by the study to estimate nucleated cell counts. Measured with immunoSEQ multiplex PCR; TCRdb has only the in-frame clones, and not every one. V and J calls and clone size are copied from that table; D and trimming were computed from the DNA. The table includes approximately 54,000 clones, more than 80% detected once. Germline assignment: CDR1 SGHVS and CDR2 FQNEAQ. This CDR3 is 16 amino acids long. Trimming cost V 1 base and J 6 bases, with 16 bases left between them. This clone has a handful of counts. The sequenced material came from peripheral blood. J is TRBJ1-5 and V is TRBV7-8; maybe TRBD1 (6 bases). This sequence was found in a woman aged 55-69 years with acute or convalescent COVID-19. The CDR3 protein is CASSLVEGGGGQPQHF. CDR3 DNA sequence: TGTGCCAGCAGCTTAGTTGAGGGGGGCGGGGGTCAGCCCCAGCATTTT.